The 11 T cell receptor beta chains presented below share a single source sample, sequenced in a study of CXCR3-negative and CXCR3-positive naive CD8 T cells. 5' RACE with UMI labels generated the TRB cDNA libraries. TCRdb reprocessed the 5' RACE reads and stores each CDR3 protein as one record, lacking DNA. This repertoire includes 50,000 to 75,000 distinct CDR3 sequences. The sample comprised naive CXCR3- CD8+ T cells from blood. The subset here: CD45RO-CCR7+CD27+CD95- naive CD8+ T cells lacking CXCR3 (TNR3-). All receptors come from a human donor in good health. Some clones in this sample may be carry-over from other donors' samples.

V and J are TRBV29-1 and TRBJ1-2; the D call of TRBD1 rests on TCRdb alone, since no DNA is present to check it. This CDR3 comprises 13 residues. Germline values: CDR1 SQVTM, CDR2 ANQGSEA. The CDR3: CSWRRTGDYGYTF.

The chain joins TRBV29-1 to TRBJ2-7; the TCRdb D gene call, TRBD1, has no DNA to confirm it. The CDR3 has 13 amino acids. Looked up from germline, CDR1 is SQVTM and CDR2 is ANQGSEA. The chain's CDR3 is CSVEEGDGNEQYF.

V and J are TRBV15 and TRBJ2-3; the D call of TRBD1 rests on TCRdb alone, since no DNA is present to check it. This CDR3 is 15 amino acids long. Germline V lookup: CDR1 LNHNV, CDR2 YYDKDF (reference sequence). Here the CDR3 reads CATSRTTGGTDTQYF.

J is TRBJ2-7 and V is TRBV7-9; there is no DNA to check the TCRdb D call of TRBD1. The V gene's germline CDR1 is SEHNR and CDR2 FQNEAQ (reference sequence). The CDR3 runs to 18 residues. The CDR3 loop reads CASSLAGDTGGLGYEQYF.

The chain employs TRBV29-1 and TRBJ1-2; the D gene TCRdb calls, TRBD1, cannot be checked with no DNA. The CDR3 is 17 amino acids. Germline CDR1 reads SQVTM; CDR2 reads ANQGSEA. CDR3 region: CSVEDSVGQGWNYGYTF.

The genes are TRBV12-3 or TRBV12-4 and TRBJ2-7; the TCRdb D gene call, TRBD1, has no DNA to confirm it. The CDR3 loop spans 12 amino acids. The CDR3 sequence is CASSVTGVEQYF.

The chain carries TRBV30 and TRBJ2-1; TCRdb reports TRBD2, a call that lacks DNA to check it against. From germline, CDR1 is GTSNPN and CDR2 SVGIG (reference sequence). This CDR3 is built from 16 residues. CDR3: CAWSVGPSGAYNEQFF.

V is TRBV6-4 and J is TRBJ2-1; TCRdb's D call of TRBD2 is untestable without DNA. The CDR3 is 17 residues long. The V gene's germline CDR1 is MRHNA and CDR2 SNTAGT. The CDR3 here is CAGSERLAGGPYNEQFF.

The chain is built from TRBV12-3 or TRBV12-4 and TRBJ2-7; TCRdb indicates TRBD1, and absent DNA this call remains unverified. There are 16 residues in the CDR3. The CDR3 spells CASSFPGSADSYEQYF.

The CDR3 here is CSVEDRTDTQYF. This chain uses TRBV29-1 with TRBJ2-3. Germline V gene data show CDR1 as SQVTM and CDR2 as ANQGSEA. CDR3 length equals 12 residues.

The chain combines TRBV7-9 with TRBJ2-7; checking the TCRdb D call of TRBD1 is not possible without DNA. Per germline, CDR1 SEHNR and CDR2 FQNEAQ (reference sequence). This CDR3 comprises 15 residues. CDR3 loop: CASSRLGHNYYEQYF.